This passage covers 12 T cell receptor beta chains from one sample sequenced in a study of identical twins. TCRdb redid the calling of the 5' RACE reads with MiXCR, one entry per CDR3 protein. Of 520,000 or so distinct CDR3 sequences listed, about 20% are singletons. This sample also belongs to another study, concerning T cells expressing NK-cell markers.

The material sequenced was CD4+ T cells sorted from blood. The receptors originated from a woman between 18 and 29 years old in good health.

The chain links TRBV2 to TRBJ2-2; D perhaps matches TRBD2 (6 bases). The CDR3 sequence is 14 residues long. V was clipped by 6 bases and J by 6 bases, with 14 bases between them. Germline V CDR1 and CDR2: SNHLY, FYNNEI. The CDR3 region has the DNA TGTGCCAGCAGACGGGACTTTTCACCCGGGGAGCTGTTTTTT. It specifies CASRRDFSPGELFF.

The chain employs TRBV15 and TRBJ2-1; D is possibly TRBD2 (6 bases). V was cut by 3 bases and J by 3 bases, with 15 bases left in between. This CDR3 spans 16 amino acids. Germline lookup yields CDR1 LNHNV and CDR2 YYDKDF (reference sequence). CDR3 DNA: TGTGCCACCAGCAGTACCCCCGGGACTTACTACAATGAGCAGTTCTTC. This encodes CATSSTPGTYYNEQFF.

V and J are TRBV20-1 and TRBJ2-7, with D perhaps TRBD1 (5 bases). There are 14 residues in the CDR3. The ends were cut back, 3 bases at V and 4 bases at J, with 16 bases in the middle. Germline CDR1 reads DFQATT; CDR2 reads SNEGSKA (reference sequence). The CDR3 DNA reads as TGCAGTGCTAGGTACCTTACACAGGCATACGAGCAGTACTTC. This gives the protein CSARYLTQAYEQYF.

The rearrangement joins TRBV7-9 to TRBJ1-6; 7 nucleotides match TRBD1. This CDR3 spans 15 amino acids. V was pared by 5 bases and J by 4 bases, with 5 bases of the junction left unmatched. The germline gives CDR1 SEHNR, CDR2 FQNEAQ (reference sequence). CDR3 in DNA: TGTGCCAGCAGCGCGCGACAGGGTTATAATTCACCCCTCCACTTT. Amino acid sequence: CASSARQGYNSPLHF.

V is TRBV20-1 and J is TRBJ1-1; D gene unclear. CDR1 is DFQATT and CDR2 is SNEGSKA in the germline V gene (reference sequence). CDR3 length equals 15 residues. V dropped 1 base and J dropped 7 bases, with 19 bases sitting between them. The chain's CDR3 is CSARANWGIQYEAFF. The CDR3 DNA reads as TGCAGTGCTAGAGCGAATTGGGGTATCCAATATGAAGCTTTCTTT.

This chain links TRBV6-5 with TRBJ2-5; 12 positions match TRBD1. Unmatched junction bases numbered 9, after V lost 4 bases and J lost 6 bases. CDR3 length equals 16 residues. The germline CDR1 and CDR2 sequences are MNHEY and SVGAGI. The CDR3 is CASSWGGTGGAKTQYF. For the CDR3, the DNA is TGTGCCAGCAGTTGGGGAGGGACAGGGGGCGCGAAGACCCAGTACTTC.

This chain connects TRBV12-3 or TRBV12-4 to TRBJ2-1, with D hard to call. The V gene lost 4 bases and the J gene lost 8 bases, with 15 bases spanning the gap. The CDR3 consists of 14 residues. This CDR3 is CASSSQRVADEQFF. CDR3 DNA: TGTGCCAGCAGTTCCCAAAGGGTTGCGGATGAGCAGTTCTTC.

The V gene is TRBV29-1, the J gene TRBJ2-2; 8 bases are a match to TRBD2. The CDR3 has 17 amino acids. CDR1 and CDR2 (germline): SQVTM, ANQGSEA. With V trimmed by 7 bases and J by 3 bases, 16 bases remained unmatched. CDR3 bases: TGCAGCGACCCGATCAGAAGCGGGAGTCCGTACACCGGGGAGCTGTTTTTT. Amino acid sequence: CSDPIRSGSPYTGELFF.

The chain links TRBV18 to TRBJ2-7, with 9 bases identical to TRBD1. This CDR3 contains 17 residues. Germline trimming cut 6 bases from V and 0 bases from J; bases unmatched to any gene: 12. Germline loops: CDR1 KGHSH, CDR2 LQKENI. DNA of the CDR3: TGTGCCAGCTCGCCCGGACAGGGGAGTGGGGGCTCCTACGAGCAGTACTTC. Translated, it gives CASSPGQGSGGSYEQYF. The variable domain in full, completed from reference TRBV18 and TRBJ2-7, reads NAGVMQNPRHLVRRRGQEARLRCSPMKGHSHVYWYRQLPEEGLKFMVYLQKENIIDESGMPKERFSAEFPKEGPSILRIQQVVRGDSAAYFCASSPGQGSGGSYEQYFGPGTRLTVT.

This clonotype has a handful of counts. CDR3 coding DNA: TGTGCCAGCAGCTGGGACAGGGGAGGAAACACCATATATTTT. Amino acids: CASSWDRGGNTIYF. This chain links TRBV6-1 with TRBJ1-3; 10 nucleotides agree with TRBD1. The CDR3 is 14 residues long. Germline trimming cut 6 bases from V and 4 bases from J; bases unmatched to any gene: 3. From germline, CDR1 is MNHNS and CDR2 SASEGT.

This clonotype was counted only a few times. The rearrangement joins TRBV10-3 to TRBJ2-7; 11 positions match TRBD2. The CDR3 extends over 15 amino acids. Germline V CDR1 and CDR2: ENHRY, SYGVKD. V lost 7 bases, J lost 5 bases, and 10 bases stayed unmatched. The CDR3 protein is CAITNLAGGPNEQYF. In DNA, the CDR3 is TGTGCCATCACCAACTTAGCGGGAGGGCCTAACGAGCAGTACTTC.

This sequence joins TRBV20-1 and TRBJ1-5; D possibly corresponds to TRBD1 (6 bases). The germline V gene has CDR1 DFQATT and CDR2 SNEGSKA (reference sequence). Trimming shortened V by 3 bases and J by 3 bases, and 12 bases separated the two germline ends. CDR3 length: 14 amino acids. The CDR3 region has the DNA TGCAGTGCTAGGGACAGCATTATCAATCAGCCCCAGCATTTT. Translating it yields CSARDSIINQPQHF.